This entry concerns a single T cell receptor beta chain. This sample is part of a study of technical replicates of blood from a handful of donors. TCRdb's table, derived via immunoSEQ multiplex PCR, lists solely in-frame clones and lacks some. The table records about 81,000 clones, about 97% of them present only once. The germline V gene has CDR1 SGDLS and CDR2 YYNGEE. V was shortened by 0 bases and J by 5 bases, with 14 bases between the two germline ends. This CDR3 has 15 amino acids. Sequenced sample: T cells isolated from PBMCs. The origin of this receptor is a human donor in good health. The J gene is TRBJ2-5, the V gene TRBV9; TRBD1 might be the D (6 bases). CDR3 in DNA: TGTGCCAGCAGCGTAGCTTCGGACAGTGGGGAGACCCAGTACTTC. This gives the protein CASSVASDSGETQYF.